The sequence of this TCR beta chain was determined in a study of shared clonotypes between healthy human individuals. The table came from immunoSEQ multiplex PCR; TCRdb's copy has only in-frame clones and leaves some out. The sample includes 2 million to 2.5 million clones, roughly 95% of them seen just once. The CDR3 has 13 amino acids. Per the germline V gene, CDR1 is WSHSY and CDR2 is SAAADI. Trimming cost V 6 bases and J 6 bases, with 12 bases left between them. The sequencing input was naive CD4+ T cells sorted from blood. Subset given: CD45RA+ positively selected. The V call is TRBV10-2, the J call TRBJ1-3; perhaps TRBD1 as D (5 bases). This TCR was recovered from a man aged 18 to 30 in good health. CDR3 sequence reads: CASSRGGENTIYF. In nucleotides, the CDR3 is TGCGCCAGCAGCCGTGGGGGTGAAAACACCATATATTTT.